Below, 7 T cell receptor beta chains from the same sample are listed, as sequenced in a study of beta chain features in type 1 diabetes. Expressed TCRB transcripts were sequenced because the isolated RNA had all been reverse transcribed beforehand. TCRdb's table, derived via immunoSEQ multiplex PCR, lists solely in-frame clones and lacks some. Of some 150,000 clones in the sample, more than 9.5% were seen once. The sample comprised central memory CD4+ T cells from blood. These receptor sequences come from a man younger than 35 in good health.

This clone has more than one count but fewer than ten. The genes are TRBV30 and TRBJ1-2, with a possible D match to TRBD1 (6 bases). The V gene lost 4 bases and the J gene lost 7 bases, with 19 bases spanning the gap. Germline V gives CDR1 GTSNPN, CDR2 SVGIG (reference sequence). The CDR3 covers 14 residues. This CDR3 reads CAWTQGRGSGGYTF. The CDR3 region has the DNA TGTGCCTGGACCCAGGGGAGGGGGTCCGGTGGCTACACCTTC.

The V and J genes are TRBV5-4 and TRBJ2-5, with TRBD2 matching 12 bases. Germline values: CDR1 SGHNT, CDR2 YYREEE (reference sequence). The CDR3 length is 16 residues. Trimming cost V 3 bases and J 5 bases; bases outside gene matches: 8. The CDR3 sequence: CASSSRLAGALETQYF. In DNA form, the CDR3 reads TGTGCCAGCAGCTCCCGACTAGCGGGGGCCCTGGAGACCCAGTACTTC. The variable domain in full, completed from reference TRBV5-4 and TRBJ2-5, reads ETGVTQSPTHLIKTRGQQVTLRCSSQSGHNTVSWYQQALGQGPQFIFQYYREEENGRGNFPPRFSGLQFPNYSSELNVNALELDDSALYLCASSSRLAGALETQYFGPGTRLLVL.

This clone has a count of ten or more. The chain has TRBV28 and TRBJ2-2, with D possibly TRBD1 on 6 matching bases. The ends were cut back, 6 bases at V and 1 base at J, with 9 bases in the middle. This CDR3 region has 14 residues. Germline V gives CDR1 MDHEN, CDR2 SYDVKM. In DNA, the CDR3 is TGTGCCAGCAGGAGACAGGTGAACACCGGGGAGCTGTTTTTT. This translates into CASRRQVNTGELFF.

This clone appeared a few times. The chain carries TRBV2 and TRBJ2-5; D perhaps matches TRBD2 (6 bases). Per the germline V gene, CDR1 is SNHLY and CDR2 is FYNNEI. V lost 7 bases and J 1 base, leaving 13 bases between the germline ends. The CDR3 is made up of 14 amino acids. The CDR3 region is CASTNRDFQETQYF. In DNA form, the CDR3 reads TGTGCCAGCACAAACCGGGACTTCCAAGAGACCCAGTACTTC.

The chain carries TRBV4-3 and TRBJ2-5; TRBD2 aligns across 10 bases. Germline V gives CDR1 LGHNA, CDR2 YSLEER. This CDR3 comprises 16 residues. V lost 0 bases and J lost 3; bases outside the gene matches: 4. CDR3 residues: CASSQDWSGGEETQYF. The CDR3 bases are TGCGCCAGCAGCCAAGACTGGAGCGGGGGGGAAGAGACCCAGTACTTC.

This clone turned up a few times. A read error may account for a junction end that differs from germline. CDR3 DNA sequence: TGTGCCATCAGTGCGGCTGGGTATGAGCAGTTCTTC. This codes for CAISAAGYEQFF. The chain uses TRBV6-5 and TRBJ2-1, with D unclear. Germline V CDR1 and CDR2: MNHEY, SVGAGI. There are 12 residues in the CDR3.

A few counts support this clone. The CDR3 reads CASSLPLRGNTEAFF. The CDR3 DNA sequence: TGTGCCAGCAGCTTACCCCTACGGGGTAACACTGAAGCTTTCTTT. This chain connects TRBV7-2 to TRBJ1-1; D uncertain. The V end was cut by 2 bases, the J end by 2 bases, with 12 bases between. The CDR3 extends over 15 amino acids. Germline CDR1 reads SGHTA; CDR2 reads FQGNSA.